This TCR beta chain was observed in a study of blood T cell repertoires in COVID-19. As for the study in general: Whether acute or convalescent, the COVID-19 samples came from the United States, Italy and Spain. Sample material is recorded as cDNA or gDNA derived from T cells, B-cell-depleted T cells, or PBMCs.

Some clones are missing from TCRdb's copy, which holds only in-frame ones; the method was immunoSEQ multiplex PCR. This sample has about 150,000 clones, with under 90% found just once. Recovery meant two consecutive negative NP/OP PCR tests, professional clearance, or resolved symptoms. From germline, CDR1 is SGHVS and CDR2 FQNEAQ. V shed 6 bases, J shed 1 base, and the junction held 5 bases outside the gene matches. The CDR3 has 15 amino acids. Sequencing was done on a sample of PBMCs or T cells enriched from blood (not recorded which). The rearrangement uses TRBV7-8 and TRBJ2-2, with 7 bases fitting TRBD1. This TCR came from a man aged 50-60 years who had recovered from COVID-19. The CDR3 region is CASRLGQKNTGELFF. The CDR3 nucleotides read TGTGCCAGCAGGTTGGGACAGAAGAACACCGGGGAGCTGTTTTTT.